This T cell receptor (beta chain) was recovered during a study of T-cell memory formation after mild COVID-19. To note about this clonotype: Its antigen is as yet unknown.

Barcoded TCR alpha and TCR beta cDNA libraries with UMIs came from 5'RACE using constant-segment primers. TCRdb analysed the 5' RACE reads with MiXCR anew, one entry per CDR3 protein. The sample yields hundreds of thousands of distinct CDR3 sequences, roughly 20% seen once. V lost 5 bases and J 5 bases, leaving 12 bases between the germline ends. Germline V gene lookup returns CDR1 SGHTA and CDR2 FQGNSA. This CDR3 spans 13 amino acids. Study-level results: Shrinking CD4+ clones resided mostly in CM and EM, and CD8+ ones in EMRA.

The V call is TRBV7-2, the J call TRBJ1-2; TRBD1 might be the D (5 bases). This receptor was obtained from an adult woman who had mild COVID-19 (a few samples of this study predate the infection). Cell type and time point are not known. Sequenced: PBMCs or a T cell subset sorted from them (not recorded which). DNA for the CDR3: TGTGCCAGCAGCACCCGACAGATATATGGCTACACCTTC. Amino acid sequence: CASSTRQIYGYTF.